A selection of T cell receptor beta chains follows, all from one sample in a study of blood T cell repertoires in COVID-19. Measured with immunoSEQ multiplex PCR; TCRdb has only the in-frame clones, and not every one. The repertoire holds 130,000 to 150,000 clones, with around four fifths as singletons. Sequenced sample: peripheral blood. All receptors derive from a woman aged 40 to 50 with active or convalescent COVID-19. CDR3s include the opening cysteine and the closing phenylalanine or tryptophan. Fields, in order: clone size, D gene, V gene, J gene, CDR3 length, CDR3 protein, CDR3 DNA. D genes are given only for firm matches. Size values are once, few and many counts, or a class for expanded clones, and some rows have none.

abundance: NA
d_gene: TRBD1
v_gene: TRBV6-2/TRBV6-3
j_gene: TRBJ2-5
len: 16
CDR3aa: CASSSSGGVGLETQYF
CDR3nt: TGTGCCAGCAGTTCCTCAGGGGGCGTTGGGTTAGAGACCCAGTACTTC

abundance: NA
d_gene: NA
v_gene: TRBV30
j_gene: TRBJ2-5
len: 12
CDR3aa: CAWSPRGETQYF
CDR3nt: TGTGCCTGGAGTCCCCGGGGGGAGACCCAGTACTTC

abundance: NA
d_gene: TRBD1
v_gene: TRBV5-1
j_gene: TRBJ2-7
len: 17
CDR3aa: CASSFRNRQGEHYEQYF
CDR3nt: TGCGCCAGCAGCTTTCGTAATCGACAGGGGGAACACTACGAGCAGTACTTC

abundance: NA
d_gene: TRBD2
v_gene: TRBV2
j_gene: TRBJ2-5
len: 15
CDR3aa: CASSEGSGASETQYF
CDR3nt: TGTGCCAGCAGTGAGGGTAGCGGGGCTAGCGAGACCCAGTACTTC

abundance: NA
d_gene: NA
v_gene: TRBV6-5
j_gene: TRBJ2-5
len: 13
CDR3aa: CASSLRSRETQYF
CDR3nt: TGTGCCAGCAGTTTACGGTCCCGTGAGACCCAGTACTTC

abundance: NA
d_gene: TRBD1
v_gene: TRBV18
j_gene: TRBJ2-7
len: 14
CDR3aa: CASSPPTGPYEQYF
CDR3nt: TGTGCCAGCTCACCACCGACAGGGCCCTACGAGCAGTACTTC

abundance: NA
d_gene: NA
v_gene: TRBV6-5
j_gene: TRBJ2-7
len: 12
CDR3aa: CAGGASSYEQYF
CDR3nt: TGTGCCGGGGGGGCGAGCTCCTACGAGCAGTACTTC

abundance: NA
d_gene: NA
v_gene: TRBV28
j_gene: TRBJ1-2
len: 15
CDR3aa: CASSLGALGNYGYTF
CDR3nt: TGTGCCAGCAGTTTGGGGGCCCTAGGTAACTATGGCTACACCTTC

abundance: few
d_gene: TRBD1
v_gene: TRBV10-1
j_gene: TRBJ2-2
len: 16
CDR3aa: CASSEAGGGFTGELFF
CDR3nt: TGCGCCAGCAGTGAGGCAGGGGGCGGTTTTACCGGGGAGCTGTTTTTT

abundance: NA
d_gene: NA
v_gene: TRBV10-1
j_gene: TRBJ1-5
len: 12
CDR3aa: CASPEGYQPQHF
CDR3nt: TGCGCCAGCCCGGAGGGGTATCAGCCCCAGCATTTT

abundance: NA
d_gene: TRBD1
v_gene: TRBV30
j_gene: TRBJ1-3
len: 14
CDR3aa: CAGGQYPSGNTIYF
CDR3nt: TGTGCCGGGGGACAGTACCCCTCTGGAAACACCATATATTTT

abundance: NA
d_gene: NA
v_gene: TRBV28
j_gene: TRBJ2-7
len: 12
CDR3aa: CASHQLGLEQYF
CDR3nt: TGTGCCAGCCACCAACTGGGGCTCGAGCAGTACTTC